Listed below are T cell receptor beta chains from one sample, sequenced in a study of blood T cell repertoires in COVID-19. This table comes from immunoSEQ multiplex PCR, and its TCRdb copy is limited to in-frame clones, with some not included. The sample has fewer than 200,000 clones; 65% to 80% are singletons. Input material: PBMCs or T cells enriched from blood (not recorded which). The receptors here all came from a woman between 65 and 79 years old in a cohort exposed to, infected with or recovered from COVID-19 (not recorded which). CDR3s include the opening cysteine and the closing phenylalanine or tryptophan. The order of the fields is D gene, J gene, V gene, clone size, CDR3 protein, CDR3 DNA. The D gene is left open where the match is weak. Some rows have no size entry. The others give once, few or many, or a class for an expanded clone.

>.|TRBJ2-5|TRBV7-9|.
CASSLLVGQETQYF
TGTGCCAGCAGCTTATTAGTTGGCCAAGAGACCCAGTACTTC
>.|TRBJ2-5|TRBV6-5|.
CASSQRGGETQYF
TGTGCCAGCAGCCAGCGCGGCGGGGAGACCCAGTACTTC
>.|TRBJ1-2|TRBV7-9|few
CASSLVGRRYGYTF
TGTGCCAGCAGCTTAGTTGGGCGCCGGTATGGCTACACCTTC
>TRBD2|TRBJ2-1|TRBV6-2/TRBV6-3|.
CASSYGLVRGSVF
TGTGCCAGCAGTTACGGACTAGTAAGAGGTTCGGTCTTC
>TRBD2|TRBJ2-5|TRBV5-1|.
CASRSTSGSRETQYF
TGCGCCAGCAGATCAACTAGCGGGAGTAGGGAGACCCAGTACTTC
>.|TRBJ1-2|TRBV7-9|.
CASSSQGIDGYTF
TGTGCCAGCAGCTCACAGGGTATTGATGGCTACACCTTC
>.|TRBJ1-4|TRBV3-1/TRBV3-2|few
CASSQDSVGRAKFF
TGTGCCAGCAGCCAAGATTCGGTGGGCAGGGCCAAGTTTTTT
>TRBD1|TRBJ1-6|TRBV5-1|.
CASSFLQGAESPLHF
TGCGCCAGCAGCTTCCTACAGGGGGCTGAGTCACCCCTCCACTTT
>.|TRBJ1-1|TRBV5-1|few
CASSFGPGNTEAFF
TGCGCCAGCAGCTTCGGTCCAGGGAACACTGAAGCTTTCTTT
>TRBD2|TRBJ2-5|TRBV9|.
CASSVGVAGEPGEETQYF
TGTGCCAGCAGCGTAGGGGTAGCGGGAGAACCGGGGGAAGAGACCCAGTACTTC
>.|TRBJ2-1|TRBV11-1|.
CASSLSIQYNEQFF
TGTGCCAGCAGCTTAAGTATACAATACAATGAGCAGTTCTTC
>TRBD1|TRBJ1-2|TRBV19|few
CASTPRTGWYGYTF
TGTGCCAGTACCCCCAGGACAGGGTGGTATGGCTACACCTTC
>.|TRBJ2-5|TRBV10-3|.
CAISRAGKQETQYF
TGTGCCATCAGTAGGGCAGGGAAGCAAGAGACCCAGTACTTC
>.|TRBJ1-4|TRBV19|.
CASSIWSSEKLFF
TGTGCCAGTAGTATTTGGTCGAGTGAAAAACTGTTTTTT
>TRBD1|TRBJ1-2|TRBV4-1|.
CASSQVATGLGYTF
TGCGCCAGCAGCCAAGTAGCGACAGGGCTTGGCTACACCTTC
>TRBD1|TRBJ1-1|TRBV5-1|.
CASSPQGRRGGTEAFF
TGCGCCAGCAGCCCACAGGGGCGCCGGGGGGGCACTGAAGCTTTCTTT
>.|TRBJ2-7|TRBV19|once
CASSTSGGLPYEQYF
TGTGCCAGTAGTACCTCAGGGGGGCTCCCCTACGAGCAGTACTTC
>.|TRBJ2-7|TRBV30|.
CAWSWVSGYEQYF
TGTGCCTGGAGTTGGGTTAGCGGCTACGAGCAGTACTTC
>.|TRBJ2-5|TRBV10-1|.
CASSRTAQETQYF
TGCGCCAGCAGTCGGACAGCACAAGAGACCCAGTACTTC
>TRBD2|TRBJ2-3|TRBV3-1/TRBV3-2|once
CASSPWTSGSTDTQYF
TGTGCCAGCAGCCCCTGGACTAGCGGGAGCACAGATACGCAGTATTTT
>.|TRBJ2-1|TRBV4-1|.
CASSGRSAYNEQFF
TGCGCCAGCAGCGGGAGGAGCGCCTACAATGAGCAGTTCTTC
>TRBD1|TRBJ2-7|TRBV10-3|.
CAIRGQAYEQYF
TGTGCCATCAGGGGACAGGCCTACGAGCAGTACTTC
>.|TRBJ1-5|TRBV28|.
CASRGQPYSNQPQHF
TGTGCCAGCAGAGGACAGCCATATAGCAATCAGCCCCAGCATTTT
>TRBD1|TRBJ2-3|TRBV9|.
CASSVARTGRGDTQYF
TGTGCCAGCAGCGTAGCCAGGACAGGGAGAGGAGATACGCAGTATTTT
>TRBD2|TRBJ2-1|TRBV28|.
CASSSGPGGVWEQFF
TGTGCCAGCAGTTCGGGGCCGGGAGGAGTGTGGGAGCAGTTCTTC
>TRBD1|TRBJ2-3|TRBV7-2|.
CASSPRQGRRNTQYF
TGTGCCAGCAGCCCTCGACAGGGTAGGAGGAATACGCAGTATTTT
>TRBD1|TRBJ2-1|TRBV19|.
CASNPGQGAYNEQFF
TGTGCCAGTAACCCGGGACAGGGGGCCTACAATGAGCAGTTCTTC
>TRBD1|TRBJ1-1|TRBV5-1|.
CASSPLTGGAGTEAFF
TGCGCCAGCAGCCCGTTGACAGGGGGCGCGGGCACTGAAGCTTTCTTT
>.|TRBJ2-5|TRBV5-4|.
CASSLSGSQETQYF
TGTGCCAGCAGCTTGAGTGGCAGCCAAGAGACCCAGTACTTC
>TRBD1|TRBJ2-5|TRBV28|.
CASSLTGPRGETQYF
TGTGCCAGCAGTCTGACAGGGCCAAGGGGAGAGACCCAGTACTTC
>.|TRBJ2-7|TRBV6-5|.
CASSYGAAGSTYEQYF
TGTGCCAGCAGTTACGGTGCGGCGGGGTCAACCTACGAGCAGTACTTC
>.|TRBJ2-1|TRBV6-5|few
CASSYGISGNEQFF
TGTGCCAGCAGTTACGGTATTAGCGGCAATGAGCAGTTCTTC
>.|TRBJ2-2|TRBV7-2|.
CASRKTQGFTGELFF
TGTGCCAGCAGAAAAACACAGGGATTCACCGGGGAGCTGTTTTTT
>TRBD2|TRBJ2-2|TRBV3-1/TRBV3-2|.
CASSPSPGLAGRGTGELFF
TGTGCCAGCAGCCCATCGCCGGGACTAGCGGGGAGAGGTACCGGGGAGCTGTTTTTT
>.|TRBJ2-6|TRBV19|.
CASRPGSTGANVLTF
TGTGCCAGTAGACCGGGGTCAACTGGGGCCAACGTCCTGACTTTC
>TRBD1|TRBJ1-4|TRBV28|.
CASSLQGASEKLFF
TGTGCCAGCAGTTTACAGGGGGCGAGTGAAAAACTGTTTTTT
>.|TRBJ2-3|TRBV27|once
CASSFTGLSTDTQYF
TGTGCCAGCAGTTTTACGGGTCTGAGCACAGATACGCAGTATTTT
>.|TRBJ2-2|TRBV19|.
CASSVGASNTGELFF
TGTGCCAGTAGTGTAGGGGCTTCGAACACCGGGGAGCTGTTTTTT
>TRBD2|TRBJ2-1|TRBV29-1|.
CSVGGGRSNNEQFF
TGCAGCGTTGGGGGCGGGAGGTCCAACAATGAGCAGTTCTTC
>.|TRBJ2-3|TRBV7-3|.
CASSPSPTTTDTQYF
TGTGCCAGCAGCCCCTCCCCTACCACCACAGATACGCAGTATTTT
>.|TRBJ2-7|TRBV11-2|.
CASSPPSGPYEQYF
TGTGCCAGCAGCCCTCCGAGCGGGCCCTACGAGCAGTACTTC